A selection of T cell receptor beta chains follows, all from one sample in a study of blood T cell repertoires in COVID-19. Assay: immunoSEQ multiplex PCR; the TCRdb copy retains only in-frame clones and omits some. The sample includes around 200,000 clones, around nine tenths of them seen just once. Sequenced material: peripheral blood. The receptors were sampled from a woman under 30 who had recovered from COVID-19. CDR3s include the opening cysteine and the closing phenylalanine or tryptophan. The D gene is left open where the match is weak.

>NA|TRBJ2-3|TRBV4-1
CASSQVGLHTDTQYF
>NA|TRBJ2-7|TRBV5-1
CASSDAGLDEQYF
>NA|TRBJ2-5|TRBV7-6
CASSLRFWSQETQYF
>TRBD1|TRBJ2-1|TRBV13
CASSQGESTYNEQFF
>NA|TRBJ1-2|TRBV13
CASSQTEYYGYTF
>TRBD2|TRBJ2-1|TRBV2
CASSKLADNEQFF
>NA|TRBJ1-2|TRBV9
CASSGLEDQNYGYTF
>TRBD2|TRBJ2-1|TRBV4-2
CASSYTGTSGYNEQFF
>NA|TRBJ2-2|TRBV11-2
CASSLPRNSPRDTGELFF
>TRBD1|TRBJ1-2|TRBV19
CASSVQGYGYGYTF
>TRBD2|TRBJ2-1|TRBV5-1
CASSLNSGDEYEQFF
>NA|TRBJ2-7|TRBV3-1/TRBV3-2
CASSALVRTVTYEQYF
>NA|TRBJ2-1|TRBV23-1
CASSQGGLNSYNEQFF
>TRBD2|TRBJ2-5|TRBV7-2
CASSSSGGTSGRETQYF
>TRBD2|TRBJ2-1|TRBV5-4
CASSYLLAGGPNEQFF
>NA|TRBJ2-2|TRBV4-3
CASSQGLGRVEELFF
>TRBD2|TRBJ2-3|TRBV9
CASSNSGLAGSDTQYF
>TRBD1|TRBJ2-2|TRBV18
CASSPDRVTGELFF
>NA|TRBJ2-2|TRBV4-1
CASTSVRGKNTGELFF
>TRBD1|TRBJ1-2|TRBV24-1
CATLDRDSGYTF
>NA|TRBJ2-3|TRBV19
CARRRLTDTQYF
>TRBD1|TRBJ1-2|TRBV4-1
CASSPQTGKAGYTF
>TRBD1|TRBJ2-7|TRBV28
CASSSGTGTYEQYF
>NA|TRBJ2-1|TRBV7-2
CASSLIETHNEQFF
>NA|TRBJ2-3|TRBV7-8
CASSPPRIQGTDTQYF
>TRBD1|TRBJ2-2|TRBV12-3/TRBV12-4
CASSGQGAGELFF
>NA|TRBJ1-1|TRBV24-1
CATMTKGYTEAFF
>TRBD1|TRBJ1-2|TRBV5-4
CASSFGTGGIYGYTF
>NA|TRBJ2-1|TRBV19
CASSRGEKFNEQFF
>NA|TRBJ2-1|TRBV6-2/TRBV6-3
CASSYVGGGNEQFF
>NA|TRBJ2-7|TRBV5-6
CASSLVAGGEQYF
>NA|TRBJ2-1|TRBV7-9
CASSLKSEDEQFF
>NA|TRBJ2-7|TRBV6-5
CASSPGFGSPGEQYF
>TRBD1|TRBJ1-5|TRBV19
CASAFRDRVGGNQPQHF
>NA|TRBJ1-1|TRBV6-4
CASSVAGNTEAFF
>TRBD2|TRBJ2-1|TRBV10-3
CAISDETSGGSSYNEQFF
>NA|TRBJ2-5|TRBV5-1
CASSWTLQETQYF
>TRBD1|TRBJ2-1|TRBV9
CASSVDPGGRNEQFF
>NA|TRBJ1-1|TRBV6-2/TRBV6-3
CASSYPGEAFF
>TRBD1|TRBJ1-1|TRBV25-1
CASSEPQGAPTEAFF
>NA|TRBJ2-5|TRBV5-4
CASSLLDFKETQYF
>NA|TRBJ2-1|TRBV19
CASRSGSYNEQFF
>NA|TRBJ2-7|TRBV6-1
CASSEPVAGAGEQYF
>TRBD1|TRBJ1-1|TRBV11-2
CASSSGQASNTEAFF
>NA|TRBJ1-2|TRBV7-9
CASSLDAGYGYTF